This TCR beta chain was captured in a study of T-cell memory formation after mild COVID-19. V was clipped by 3 bases and J by 5 bases, with 11 bases between them. Germline V CDR1 and CDR2: MGHRA, YSYEKL. This CDR3 contains 15 residues. TCRdb reprocessed the 5' RACE reads with MiXCR, giving one entry per CDR3 protein. The sample records fewer than 350,000 distinct CDR3 sequences, about 16% being singletons. V usage is TRBV4-1 and J usage is TRBJ1-6; D uncertain. The origin of this receptor is a man aged 18 to 30 who had mild COVID-19 (a few samples of this study predate the infection). Cell type and time point are not known. The sequenced sample was PBMCs or a T cell subset sorted from them (not recorded which). The CDR3 coding sequence is TGCGCCAGCAGCCAGAGGTGGGCAGATAATTCACCCCTCCACTTT. It encodes CASSQRWADNSPLHF.